This note documents a single T cell receptor (beta chain) sequence. This clonotype has a handful of counts. The target of this receptor is not known. There are no base qualities to consult, and no much larger clone falls within one base. Every donor in the study was a healthy Caucasian. Miltenyi CD45RO+ enrichment and human naive T-cell isolation kits were used to isolate memory (CD45RO+) and naive T cells from PBMC. The CDR3, cysteine through phenylalanine, is 17 amino acids long. The read is trimmed to its CDR3 DNA, 51 bases read in frame from base 1. Trimming leaves V shorter by 1 base and J shorter by 7 bases, with the junction holding 14 bases beyond the gene matches. The germline V gene (reference sequence) yields LNHNV for CDR1 and YYDKDF for CDR2. This specimen belongs to a study of identical twins listed by TCRdb under 2016. The study in broad terms: To test whether fetal clonotypes persist, this study deep-sequenced TCR alpha and beta repertoires from monozygotic twins, from unrelated adults of various ages, and from cord blood. Replicate twin experiments were performed at different times using different library preparation protocols to rule out contamination.

The library was obtained by 5' RACE. These reads were obtained on an Illumina HiSeq 2000. A universal primer binding site was introduced by template switching, and a unique molecular identifier was present in the final cDNA, enabling accurate counting of TCR cDNA molecules. First-strand cDNA for TCR alpha and beta chains was synthesized from specific primers in the conserved constant-segment region. To control for contamination, every cDNA library carried two barcodes: a SMART-Mk sample barcode plus Illumina barcodes. Two successive PCR steps introduced TruSeq adapter sequences along with Illumina sample barcodes. The TCR alpha and beta cDNA libraries were sequenced on the Illumina HiSeq platform using custom primers. The authors' pipeline ran thus. MiGEC was used to process raw reads and extract unique molecular identifiers, and MiXCR was used to find CDR3 positions. For each individual, recombination models were inferred using an EM algorithm with the repgenHMM and IGoR tools. The tcR package in R was used for shared clonotype analysis, with sharing normalized by the product of cloneset sizes. To study raw recombination without the effects of thymic and clonal selection, out-of-frame nonproductive sequences were analyzed. TCRdb ran its own pipeline on the public reads, namely fastp trimming at Q25 and MiXCR clone calling, and kept in-frame beta chains. Here each entry gathers all rows of one CDR3 protein and keeps the most common genes and DNA. TCRdb's processing, not the authors', yielded these V and J calls. This sample has 200,000 to 250,000 distinct CDR3 sequences in its table, and about an eighth of those were observed once. The ten most abundant clones make up around 8.3% of the sample.

On the study overall, not on this receptor specifically: Zero-insertion analyses could be partly confounded by invariant T cells such as MAIT and iNKT, although diverse VJ usage argued against such confounding for most clonotypes. A weaker excess of twin sharing was found in beta out-of-frame sequences because the signal-to-noise ratio was lowered by fewer shared sequences. Fewer insertions were carried by abundant cord blood beta clonotypes; a weaker similar trend was observed in young adult naive repertoires, while no such trend was observed in memory repertoires. Recombination models systematically underestimated out-of-frame TCR alpha sharing in monozygotic twins but agreed with sharing between unrelated individuals. Compared with coincidental sharing between unrelated individuals, out-of-frame TCR alpha sequences shared between twins showed an excess of sequences with low generation probability. Conclusions relied on cross-sectional statistical analysis, since the same donors could not be followed over many years.

The origin of this receptor is a woman between 18 and 30 years old in good health. The rearrangement joined TRBV15 to TRBJ1-2, and TRBD1 matches 8 of the central bases. The sample consisted of memory (CD45RO+) T cells sorted from blood. Reading the label with the study, this specimen's cell subset or site is: CD45RO+ enriched T cells. The CDR3 protein is CATSRGVARQGKSGYTF. The DNA sequence is given as TGTGCCACCAGCAGAGGAGTGGCTAGACAGGGGAAGAGTGGCTACACCTTC.